Listed here is a single TCR beta chain. Its binding antigen is unknown. No base quality values were provided; no much bigger clone lies one nucleotide off. V loses 1 base of germline sequence and J loses 0 bases, and the interval between the two ends is 7 bases. CDR1 and CDR2 are drawn from the germline V gene (reference sequence): SEHNR, FQNEAQ. From its cysteine to its phenylalanine, the CDR3 spans 15 amino acids. Here the CDR3 DNA is all that survives: 45 bases in frame from base 1. The CDR3 regions of human TCRbeta chains were analyzed by immunosequencing. The original pipeline was this. Repertoire TCRs were checked for matches against a reference library of SARS-CoV-2-specific TCRs that had been generated using the MIRA antigen-specificity platform. Breadth was defined as the fraction of unique TCRs that were SARS-CoV-2-associated. Depth was defined as the fraction of total T cells that were SARS-CoV-2-associated. Using the MIRA data, each spike-specific TCR was assigned both to the spike region to which the TCR was reactive and to a CD4 or CD8 class. Log10-transformed breadth and depth values were compared by one-way ANOVA with Sidak's multiple comparisons tests. The table was pulled from immuneACCESS by TCRdb, which kept in-frame rearrangements only. Such tables lose some clones; where checked, under half of the loss comes from unresolved V genes, and the rest has no known cause. That table is the source of V, J and clone size, and D and trimming were worked out from the DNA. Recorded for this sample are 150,000 or so clones; 89% of them occurred a single time. The ten largest make up 2.9% of the sample.

The data derive from a study of T cell responses to AZD1222 COVID-19 vaccine listed by TCRdb under 2021. General notes on the study: AZD1222 recipients given second doses at about 4 weeks or at about 12 weeks were pooled, since spike-specific TCR depth and breadth were not found to differ between the two schedules. Trial participants were enrolled by age into subgroups of 18-55, 56-69 and 70-plus years, and around 140, 26 and 57 TCR-sequenced participants, respectively, were included in these subgroups. TCR sequencing covered more than 230 trial participants: about 210 given two doses of AZD1222 and around 25 given two doses of MenACWY control vaccine. General conclusions and limits of the study: Participants were mostly white British and included more females than males, and it was suggested by the authors that clonal diversity may have been underestimated. Conclusions about previously exposed vaccinees are limited, since just five or six AZD1222 recipients were seropositive for SARS-CoV-2 at baseline. In the small 56-69-year group, the increase in depth fell short of significance, most likely because of low power. The vaccine-associated CD4 TCRs covered the entire spike protein, and the dominant responses fell in regions 160-218 and 743-854. Reportedly, almost half of the unique spike-specific TCRs recognized epitopes lying outside the regions that are mutated in the B.1.351 and B.1.1.7 variants. A significant rise in spike-specific TCR breadth and depth was observed after two AZD1222 doses relative to day 0 and relative to MenACWY recipients. Because no day 14 peak-response samples were available, repertoires were characterized only after the peak T cell response.

The sample's time point label is to be understood as: baseline before first vaccination. The vaccinee samples were drawn from two UK trials, COV001 and COV002, one of which was a single-blind randomized controlled phase 2/3 trial testing AZD1222 (ChAdOx1 nCoV-19) in healthy adults. For TCRbeta chain sequencing, PBMC samples from trial participants were taken at day 0 and at day 28 after the second dose. This receptor chain uses TRBV7-9 and TRBJ1-5; a tentative D call is TRBD1 (5 bases match). The sequencing here drew on peripheral blood, taken on day 0 of AZD1222 vaccination. The TCR originated in an adult in good health. The CDR3 region has the sequence CASSLGGTSNQPQHF. The DNA reads TGTGCCAGCAGCTTAGGGGGGACTAGCAATCAGCCCCAGCATTTT.